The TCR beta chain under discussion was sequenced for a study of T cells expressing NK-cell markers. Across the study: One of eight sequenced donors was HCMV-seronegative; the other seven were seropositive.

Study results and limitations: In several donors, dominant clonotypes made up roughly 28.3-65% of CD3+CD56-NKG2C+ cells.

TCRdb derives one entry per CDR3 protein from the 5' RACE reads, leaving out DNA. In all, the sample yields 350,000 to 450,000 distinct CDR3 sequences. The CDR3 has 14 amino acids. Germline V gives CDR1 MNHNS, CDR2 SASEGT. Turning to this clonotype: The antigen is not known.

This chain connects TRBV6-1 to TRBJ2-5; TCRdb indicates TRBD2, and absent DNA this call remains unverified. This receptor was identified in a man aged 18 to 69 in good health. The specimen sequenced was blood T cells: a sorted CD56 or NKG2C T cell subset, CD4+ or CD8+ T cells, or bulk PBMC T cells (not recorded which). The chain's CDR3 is CASSEEGRGETQYF.